Below are 20 T cell receptor beta chains sequenced from a single sample in a study of cytomegalovirus exposure and HLA in healthy donors (TCRdb year 2017). The receptor library was made with the immunoSEQ multiplex PCR assay. A mixture of 60 forward primers for TCR Vbeta segments and 13 reverse primers for TCR Jbeta segments was used in the multiplex PCR. Sourced from immuneACCESS, this table was stored by TCRdb with only in-frame sequences that have V and J called. A share of the clones is absent; for the studies checked, an unresolved V gene accounts for under half, and the remainder has no known explanation. In all, the sample holds about 60,000 clones, and roughly 70% of those were seen once. Roughly 36% of the sample is held by the ten biggest clonotypes. The source material was PBMCs. Receptors were obtained from a man aged 40-49 years in good health and CMV-seropositive.

The rearrangement uses TRBV4-2 and TRBJ2-1; TRBD2 aligns across 7 bases. With V trimmed by 4 bases and J by 10 bases, 7 bases remained unmatched. This CDR3 has 13 amino acids. Germline-derived CDR1 and CDR2 are LGHNA and YNFKEQ. The CDR3 loop is CASSPGLDWEQFF. CDR3 DNA: TGTGCCAGCAGCCCCGGACTAGATTGGGAGCAGTTCTTC.

V gene TRBV28 combines with J gene TRBJ1-2; weak D call: TRBD1 (6 bases). The V end lost 6 bases, the J end lost 8 bases, and 16 bases lay between the germline ends. Germline CDR1 and CDR2: MDHEN and SYDVKM. This CDR3 spans 13 amino acids. CDR3 residues: CASRAGGGGGYTF. The CDR3 DNA sequence: TGTGCCAGCAGAGCGGGGGGCGGGGGCGGCTACACCTTC.

The V and J genes are TRBV2 and TRBJ1-2; perhaps TRBD1 as D (6 bases). The V end lost 6 bases, the J end lost 7 bases, and 15 bases lay between the germline ends. Germline assignment: CDR1 SNHLY and CDR2 FYNNEI. CDR3 length: 13 residues. The CDR3 DNA reads as TGTGCCAGCAGGGGGGTAGGGGGTCTTGGCTACACCTTC. Its translation: CASRGVGGLGYTF.

This chain links TRBV15 with TRBJ2-3; 8 bases line up with TRBD1. Germline CDR1 LNHNV, CDR2 YYDKDF (reference sequence). The CDR3 sequence is 15 residues long. J gave up 4 bases and V 3 bases, and 6 bases lay outside the gene matches. The CDR3 region is CATSRVRGPADTQYF. In DNA form, the CDR3 reads TGTGCCACCAGCAGGGTCAGGGGGCCCGCAGATACGCAGTATTTT.

V is TRBV5-1 and J is TRBJ2-6; TRBD2 aligns across 7 bases. This CDR3 spans 16 amino acids. With V trimmed by 5 bases and J by 0 bases, 5 bases remained unmatched. CDR1 is SGHRS, CDR2 YFSETQ, per germline. CDR3 coding DNA: TGCGCCAGCAGTTGGGAGGGGTACTCTGGGGCCAACGTCCTGACTTTC. The encoded protein is CASSWEGYSGANVLTF.

The chain couples TRBV25-1 to TRBJ1-1; a possible D gene is TRBD1 (6 bases). Germline CDR1 reads MGHDK; CDR2 reads SYGVNS. CDR3 length: 16 amino acids. With 7 bases removed from V and 1 base from J, the gap between germline ends came to 19 bases. The CDR3 sequence is CASTVDGGASNTEAFF. Written as DNA, the CDR3 is TGTGCCAGCACGGTCGACGGGGGGGCGTCGAACACTGAAGCTTTCTTT.

This rearrangement joins TRBV6-5 to TRBJ1-2, with 9 bases fitting TRBD1. CDR1 is MNHEY and CDR2 is SVGAGI in the germline V gene. The J segment lost 3 bases and the V segment lost 6 bases, leaving 5 bases of the junction unmatched. This CDR3 spans 14 amino acids. Here the CDR3 DNA reads TGTGCCAGCAGGAAGGGACAGGGTGACTATGGCTACACCTTC. Translated, it gives CASRKGQGDYGYTF.

J is TRBJ2-7 and V is TRBV7-2; 12 nucleotides agree with TRBD2. J lost 3 bases, V lost 1 base, and 4 bases had no gene match. CDR3 length equals 16 residues. CDR1 is SGHTA, CDR2 FQGNSA, per germline. The CDR3 DNA sequence: TGTGCCAGCAGCTTAGAGCCTAGCGGGGGGGGCTACGAGCAGTACTTC. The encoded protein is CASSLEPSGGGYEQYF.

The chain has TRBV2 and TRBJ2-6; TRBD2 is a possible D gene (5 bases). Trimming took off 8 bases at V and 4 bases at J, with 6 bases between the two ends. Germline CDR1 SNHLY, CDR2 FYNNEI. The CDR3 contains 12 residues. In nucleotides, the CDR3 is TGTGCCAGCCGGAGGGGGGCCAACGTCCTGACTTTC. Its protein is CASRRGANVLTF.

The V and J genes are TRBV19 and TRBJ2-5, with 11 positions matching TRBD2. V was pared by 1 base and J by 1 base, with 8 bases of the junction left unmatched. Germline V gives CDR1 LNHDA, CDR2 SQIVND (reference sequence). The CDR3 loop spans 18 amino acids. CDR3 sequence: CASSIGGLAGGIQETQYF. CDR3 nucleotide sequence: TGTGCCAGTAGTATAGGCGGGCTAGCGGGGGGTATCCAAGAGACCCAGTACTTC.

This clone has a handful of counts. The chain is built from TRBV7-2 and TRBJ1-2; D unresolved. There are 13 residues in the CDR3. Trimming stripped 1 base from V and 10 bases from J, with 13 bases between. Germline V gene lookup returns CDR1 SGHTA and CDR2 FQGNSA. The CDR3 here is CASSLDTAVSYTF. CDR3 in DNA: TGTGCCAGCAGCTTAGACACAGCGGTATCCTACACCTTC.

The chain has TRBV25-1 and TRBJ2-1; 10 bases map to TRBD2. Looked up from germline, CDR1 is MGHDK and CDR2 is SYGVNS. The CDR3 is made up of 14 amino acids. The V gene end was trimmed by 7 bases and the J gene end by 6 bases; junction bases not matched to a gene: 6. CDR3 in amino acids: CASNIAGGPNEQFF. The CDR3 DNA follows: TGTGCCAGCAACATAGCGGGGGGCCCCAATGAGCAGTTCTTC.

This chain links TRBV5-4 with TRBJ2-3, with D possibly matching TRBD1 (6 bases). CDR3 length equals 16 residues. In germline, CDR1 is SGHNT, CDR2 YYREEE (reference sequence). Trimming shortened V by 4 bases and J by 4 bases, and 19 bases separated the two germline ends. DNA of the CDR3: TGTGCCAGCAGCACAGGGCTGGCAAGGCGGGCAGATACGCAGTATTTT. Its translation is CASSTGLARRADTQYF. Complete variable domain (other parts from reference TRBV5-4 and TRBJ2-3): ETGVTQSPTHLIKTRGQQVTLRCSSQSGHNTVSWYQQALGQGPQFIFQYYREEENGRGNFPPRFSGLQFPNYSSELNVNALELDDSALYLCASSTGLARRADTQYFGPGTRLTVL.

The V gene is TRBV2, the J gene TRBJ2-7, with D uncertain. The CDR3 has 14 residues. The ends were cut back, 5 bases at V and 2 bases at J, with 13 bases in the middle. CDR1 is SNHLY and CDR2 is FYNNEI in the germline V gene. CDR3 region: CASSSIVRAYEQYF. Written as DNA, the CDR3 is TGTGCCAGCAGTTCTATAGTAAGAGCCTACGAGCAGTACTTC.

The genes are TRBV7-9 and TRBJ2-3; no reliable D call. The ends were cut back, 5 bases at V and 0 bases at J, with 12 bases in the middle. CDR1 and CDR2 from the germline V gene are SEHNR and FQNEAQ (reference sequence). The CDR3 runs to 15 residues. CDR3 nucleotides: TGTGCCAGCAGCCCCATAGCCTCTAGCACAGATACGCAGTATTTT. It encodes CASSPIASSTDTQYF. Full variable domain (missing parts from reference TRBV7-9 and TRBJ2-3): DTGVSQNPRHKITKRGQNVTFRCDPISEHNRLYWYRQTLGQGPEFLTYFQNEAQLEKSRLLSDRFSAERPKGSFSTLEIQRTEQGDSAMYLCASSPIASSTDTQYFGPGTRLTVL.

The chain employs TRBV10-1 and TRBJ1-5; 7 bases are a match to TRBD1. From germline, CDR1 is WNHNN and CDR2 SYGVQD (reference sequence). Germline trimming cut 2 bases from V and 3 bases from J; bases unmatched to any gene: 7. The CDR3 runs 16 residues. The CDR3: CASSEAKGAHNQPQHF. The CDR3 region has the DNA TGCGCCAGCAGTGAGGCGAAGGGGGCCCACAATCAGCCCCAGCATTTT.

J is TRBJ1-2 and V is TRBV2, with TRBD1 matching 7 bases. CDR1 is SNHLY and CDR2 is FYNNEI in the germline V gene. The J segment lost 0 bases and the V segment lost 8 bases, leaving 9 bases of the junction unmatched. The length of the CDR3 is 15 residues. This CDR3 reads CASGTATTANYGYTF. Here the CDR3 DNA reads TGTGCCAGCGGGACAGCCACTACGGCTAACTATGGCTACACCTTC.

J is TRBJ1-2 and V is TRBV7-3; 7 nucleotides line up with TRBD1. CDR3 length: 13 residues. Trimming cost V 5 bases and J 4 bases; bases outside gene matches: 4. Germline lookup yields CDR1 SGHTA and CDR2 FQGTGA. The CDR3: CASSPGTVYGYTF. The CDR3 nucleotides read TGTGCCAGCAGCCCTGGGACAGTCTATGGCTACACCTTC.

The chain combines TRBV6-1 with TRBJ2-1; D is ambiguous. Trimming took off 7 bases at V and 4 bases at J, with 14 bases between the two ends. The CDR3 sequence is 14 residues long. Germline CDR1 and CDR2: MNHNS and SASEGT. The CDR3 region has the DNA TGTGCCAGCACCATAGCCTCGATATACAATGAGCAGTTCTTC. This translates into CASTIASIYNEQFF.

The J gene is TRBJ2-2, the V gene TRBV6-6, with 7 nucleotides matching TRBD1. Per the germline V gene, CDR1 is MNHNY and CDR2 is SVGAGI (reference sequence). Trimming took 2 bases from V and 0 from J; bases not matched to a gene: 3. The CDR3 totals 16 residues. The CDR3 region is CASSYAQGANTGELFF. The CDR3 DNA reads as TGTGCCAGCAGTTACGCGCAGGGGGCGAACACCGGGGAGCTGTTTTTT.